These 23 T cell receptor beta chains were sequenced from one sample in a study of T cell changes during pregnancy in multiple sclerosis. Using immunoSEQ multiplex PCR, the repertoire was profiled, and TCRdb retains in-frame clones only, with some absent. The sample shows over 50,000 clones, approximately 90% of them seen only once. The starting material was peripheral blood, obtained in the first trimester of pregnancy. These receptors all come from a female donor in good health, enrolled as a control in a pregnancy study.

Here the CDR3 reads CAWIPRGRQGVNEKLFF. Written as DNA, the CDR3 is TGTGCCTGGATTCCCCGGGGGAGACAGGGGGTTAATGAAAAACTGTTTTTT. The chain joins TRBV30 to TRBJ1-4, with 9 bases lining up with TRBD1. Germline CDR1 GTSNPN, CDR2 SVGIG (reference sequence). The CDR3 has 17 amino acids. Trimming at V came to 4 bases and at J to 4 bases, leaving 13 bases not matched to a gene. Variable domain in full (rest from reference TRBV30 and TRBJ1-4): SQTIHQWPATLVQPVGSPLSLECTVEGTSNPNLYWYRQAAGRGLQLLFYSVGIGQISSEVPQNLSASRPQDRQFILSSKKLLLSDSGFYLCAWIPRGRQGVNEKLFFGSGTQLSVL.

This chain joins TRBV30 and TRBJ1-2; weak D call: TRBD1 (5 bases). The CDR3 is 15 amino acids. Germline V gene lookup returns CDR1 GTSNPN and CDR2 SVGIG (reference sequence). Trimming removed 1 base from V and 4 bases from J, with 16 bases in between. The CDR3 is CAWSGNLQEGYGYTF. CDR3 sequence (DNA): TGTGCCTGGAGTGGGAACCTACAGGAGGGCTATGGCTACACCTTC.

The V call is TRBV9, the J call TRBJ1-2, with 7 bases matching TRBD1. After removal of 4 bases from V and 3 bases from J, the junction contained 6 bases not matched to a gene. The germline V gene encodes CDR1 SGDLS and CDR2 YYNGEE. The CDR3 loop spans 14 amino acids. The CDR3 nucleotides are TGTGCCAGCAGCCCAGGGGGTATGGACTATGGCTACACCTTC. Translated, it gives CASSPGGMDYGYTF.

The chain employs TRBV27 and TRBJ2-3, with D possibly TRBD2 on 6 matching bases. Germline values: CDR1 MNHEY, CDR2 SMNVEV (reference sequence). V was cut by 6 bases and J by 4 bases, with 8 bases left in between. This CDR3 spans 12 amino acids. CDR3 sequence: CASRSSADTQYF. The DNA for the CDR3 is TGTGCCAGCAGGTCTAGCGCAGATACGCAGTATTTT.

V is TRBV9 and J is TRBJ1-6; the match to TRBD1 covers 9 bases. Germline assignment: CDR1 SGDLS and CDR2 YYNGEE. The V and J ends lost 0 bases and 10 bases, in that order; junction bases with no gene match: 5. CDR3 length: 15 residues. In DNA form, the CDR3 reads TGTGCCAGCAGCGTAGTAGGACAGGGGAAATCACCCCTCCACTTT. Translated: CASSVVGQGKSPLHF.

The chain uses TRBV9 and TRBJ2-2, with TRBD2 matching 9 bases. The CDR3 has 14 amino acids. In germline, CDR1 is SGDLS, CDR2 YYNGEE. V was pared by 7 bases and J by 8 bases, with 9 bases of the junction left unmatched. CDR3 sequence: CASDQGLAPGELFF. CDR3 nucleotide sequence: TGTGCCAGCGATCAGGGACTAGCCCCGGGGGAGCTGTTTTTT.

The CDR3 region has the DNA TGTGCCAGCAGCAGATCCGGGGCCCACGCGGGGAATGAGCAGTTCTTC. It translates to CASSRSGAHAGNEQFF. The chain couples TRBV7-3 to TRBJ2-1; weak D call: TRBD2 (6 bases). This CDR3 is built from 16 residues. CDR1 is SGHTA and CDR2 is FQGTGA in the germline V gene. V shed 5 bases and J shed 7 bases, with 21 bases lying between them.

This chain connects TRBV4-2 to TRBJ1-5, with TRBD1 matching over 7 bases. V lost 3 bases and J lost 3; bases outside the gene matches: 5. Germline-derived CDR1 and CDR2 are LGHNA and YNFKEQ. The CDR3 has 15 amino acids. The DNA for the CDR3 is TGTGCCAGCAGCCAGGAGGGACAGCCCAATCAGCCCCAGCATTTT. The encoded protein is CASSQEGQPNQPQHF.

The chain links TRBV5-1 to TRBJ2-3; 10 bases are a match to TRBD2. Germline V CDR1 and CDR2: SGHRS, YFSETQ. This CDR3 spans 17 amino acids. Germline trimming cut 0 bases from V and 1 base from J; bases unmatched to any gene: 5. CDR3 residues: CASSLDSGGGGTDTQYF. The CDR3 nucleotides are TGCGCCAGCAGCTTGGACAGCGGGGGGGGCGGCACAGATACGCAGTATTTT.

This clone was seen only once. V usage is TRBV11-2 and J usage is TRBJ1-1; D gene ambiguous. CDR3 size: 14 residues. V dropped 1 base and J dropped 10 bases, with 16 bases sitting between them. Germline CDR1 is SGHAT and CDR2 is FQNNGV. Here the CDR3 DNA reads TGTGCCAGCAGCTTAGTTCCTTTTGTCGGAGGAGCTTTCTTT. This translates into CASSLVPFVGGAFF.

The CDR3 region is CASSQEQGLEYGYTF. The CDR3 coding sequence is TGCGCCAGCAGCCAAGAGCAGGGACTCGAGTATGGCTACACCTTC. The rearrangement joins TRBV4-3 to TRBJ1-2, with D perhaps matching TRBD1 (5 bases). CDR1 and CDR2 (germline): LGHNA, YSLEER. V lost 0 bases, J lost 5 bases, and 13 bases lay in between. The length of the CDR3 is 15 residues.

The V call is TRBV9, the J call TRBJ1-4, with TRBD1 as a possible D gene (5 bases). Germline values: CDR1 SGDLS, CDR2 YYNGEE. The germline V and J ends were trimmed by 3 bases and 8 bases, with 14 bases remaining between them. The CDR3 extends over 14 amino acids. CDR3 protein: CASSARTPGEKLFF. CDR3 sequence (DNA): TGTGCCAGCAGCGCCCGGACCCCAGGGGAAAAACTGTTTTTT.

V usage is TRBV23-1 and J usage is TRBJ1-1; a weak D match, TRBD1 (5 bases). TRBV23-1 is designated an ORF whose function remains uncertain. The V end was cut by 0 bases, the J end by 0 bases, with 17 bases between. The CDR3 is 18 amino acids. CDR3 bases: TGCGCCAGCAGTCAATCGCATTATTGGGGCAGCATGAACACTGAAGCTTTCTTT. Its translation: CASSQSHYWGSMNTEAFF.

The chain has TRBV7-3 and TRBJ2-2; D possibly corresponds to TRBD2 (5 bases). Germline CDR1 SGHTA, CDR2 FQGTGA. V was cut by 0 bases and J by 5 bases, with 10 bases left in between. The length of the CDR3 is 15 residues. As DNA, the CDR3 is TGTGCCAGCAGCTTAACGGTGTCGGGAACCGGGGAGCTGTTTTTT. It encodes CASSLTVSGTGELFF.

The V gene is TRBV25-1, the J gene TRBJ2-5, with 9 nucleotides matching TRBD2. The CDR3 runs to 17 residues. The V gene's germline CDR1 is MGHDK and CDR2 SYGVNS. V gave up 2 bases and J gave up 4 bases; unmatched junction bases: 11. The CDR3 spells CASSEAIAGVFRETQYF. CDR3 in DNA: TGTGCCAGCAGTGAAGCGATAGCGGGGGTTTTTAGAGAGACCCAGTACTTC.

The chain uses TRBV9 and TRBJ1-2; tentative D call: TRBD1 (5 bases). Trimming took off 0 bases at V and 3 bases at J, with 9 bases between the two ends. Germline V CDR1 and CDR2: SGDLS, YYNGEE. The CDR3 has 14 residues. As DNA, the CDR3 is TGTGCCAGCAGCGTAGGTCCAGGGTACTATGGCTACACCTTC. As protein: CASSVGPGYYGYTF.

CDR3 nucleotides: TGTGCCAGTAGTATAGGACGGGGGGGTTACAATGAGCAGTTCTTC. Amino acids: CASSIGRGGYNEQFF. The chain has TRBV19 and TRBJ2-1; 8 bases agree with TRBD2. Germline V lookup: CDR1 LNHDA, CDR2 SQIVND (reference sequence). The CDR3 spans 15 residues. V shed 1 base, J shed 4 bases, and the junction held 3 bases outside the gene matches.

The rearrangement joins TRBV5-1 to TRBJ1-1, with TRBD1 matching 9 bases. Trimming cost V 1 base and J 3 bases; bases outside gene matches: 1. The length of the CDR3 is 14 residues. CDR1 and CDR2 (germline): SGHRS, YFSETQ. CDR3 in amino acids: CASSLRQGDTEAFF. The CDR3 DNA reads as TGCGCCAGCAGCTTGAGACAGGGGGACACTGAAGCTTTCTTT.

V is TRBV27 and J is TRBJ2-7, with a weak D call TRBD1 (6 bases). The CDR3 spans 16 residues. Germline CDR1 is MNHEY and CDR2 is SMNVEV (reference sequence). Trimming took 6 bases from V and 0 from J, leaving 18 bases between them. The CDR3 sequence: CASRKGFGQTSYEQYF. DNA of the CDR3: TGTGCCAGCAGGAAGGGGTTCGGACAGACCTCCTACGAGCAGTACTTC.

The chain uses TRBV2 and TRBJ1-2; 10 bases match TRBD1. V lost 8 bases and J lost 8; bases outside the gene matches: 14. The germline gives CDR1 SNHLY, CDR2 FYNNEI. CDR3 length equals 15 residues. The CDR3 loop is CASAKTGGGSWGYTF. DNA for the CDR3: TGTGCCAGCGCTAAGACAGGGGGCGGCTCGTGGGGCTACACCTTC.

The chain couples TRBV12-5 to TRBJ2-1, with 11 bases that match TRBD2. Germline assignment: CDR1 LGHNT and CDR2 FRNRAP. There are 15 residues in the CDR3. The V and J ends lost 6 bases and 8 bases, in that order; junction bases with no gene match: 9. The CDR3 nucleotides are TGTGCTAGTGGCCAACTAGCGGGGGTTCACTATGAGCAGTTCTTC. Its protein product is CASGQLAGVHYEQFF. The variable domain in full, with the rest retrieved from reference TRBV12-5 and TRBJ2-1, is DARVTQTPRHKVTEMGQEVTMRCQPILGHNTVFWYRQTMMQGLELLAYFRNRAPLDDSGMPKDRFSAEMPDATLATLKIQPSEPRDSAVYFCASGQLAGVHYEQFFGPGTRLTVL.

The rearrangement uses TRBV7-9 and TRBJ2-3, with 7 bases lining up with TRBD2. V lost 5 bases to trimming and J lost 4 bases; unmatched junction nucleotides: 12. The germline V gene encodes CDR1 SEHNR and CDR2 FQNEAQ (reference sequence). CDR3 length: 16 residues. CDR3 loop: CASSRLQRDSADTQYF. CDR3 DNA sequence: TGTGCCAGCAGCCGTCTTCAGCGGGATTCAGCAGATACGCAGTATTTT.

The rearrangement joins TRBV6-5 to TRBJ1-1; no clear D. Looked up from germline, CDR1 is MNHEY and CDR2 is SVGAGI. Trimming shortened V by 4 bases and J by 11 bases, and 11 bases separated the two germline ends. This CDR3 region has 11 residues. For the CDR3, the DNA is TGTGCCAGCAGTTTGCGGCAAGAGGCTTTCTTT. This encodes CASSLRQEAFF.